This TCR beta chain comes out of a study of T cells in localized non-small cell lung cancer. Assay: immunoSEQ multiplex PCR; the TCRdb copy retains only in-frame clones and omits some. The table has some 28,000 clones, about nine tenths seen once; the top ten hold 6.8%. The germline V and J ends were trimmed by 5 bases and 2 bases, with 7 bases remaining between them. CDR3 size: 13 residues. In germline, CDR1 is WNHNN, CDR2 SYGVQD (reference sequence). The sample consisted of peripheral blood, taken before any cancer treatment. The chain combines TRBV10-1 with TRBJ1-3; no definite D call. This TCR was sampled from a male donor at least 60 years old with stage I lung adenocarcinoma. The DNA of the CDR3 is TGCGCCAGCAGTAACACGCCTGGAAACACCATATATTTT. The encoded protein is CASSNTPGNTIYF.